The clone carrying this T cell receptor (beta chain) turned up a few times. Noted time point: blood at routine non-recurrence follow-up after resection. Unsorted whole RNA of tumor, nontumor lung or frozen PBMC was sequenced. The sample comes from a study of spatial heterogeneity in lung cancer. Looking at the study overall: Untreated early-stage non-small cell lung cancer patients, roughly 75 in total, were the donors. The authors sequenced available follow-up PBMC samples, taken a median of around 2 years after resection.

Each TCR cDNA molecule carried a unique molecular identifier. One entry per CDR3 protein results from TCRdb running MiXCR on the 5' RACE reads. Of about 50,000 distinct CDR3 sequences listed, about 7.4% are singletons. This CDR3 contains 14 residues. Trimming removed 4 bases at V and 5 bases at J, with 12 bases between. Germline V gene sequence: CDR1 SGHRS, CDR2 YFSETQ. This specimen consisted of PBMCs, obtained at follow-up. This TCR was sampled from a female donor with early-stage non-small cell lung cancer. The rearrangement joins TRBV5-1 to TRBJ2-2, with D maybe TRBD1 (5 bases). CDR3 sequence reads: CASSGTTGTGELFF. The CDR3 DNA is TGCGCCAGCAGCGGAACAACAGGTACCGGGGAGCTGTTTTTT.